The rows below give T cell receptor beta chains drawn from one sample of a study of T-cell memory formation after mild COVID-19. TCRdb reprocessed the 5' RACE reads with MiXCR, giving one entry per CDR3 protein. The table lists around 300,000 distinct CDR3 sequences, approximately 14% of them singletons. The sequenced sample was PBMCs or a T cell subset sorted from them (not recorded which). The receptors were gathered from a man in his late teens or twenties who had mild COVID-19 (a few samples of this study predate the infection). Cell type and time point are not known. The CDR3 runs from the conserved cysteine through the conserved F or W. The order of the fields is D gene, J gene, V gene, clone size, CDR3 protein, CDR3 DNA. D genes are given only for firm matches. Clone size is given for some rows only: seen once, a few or many times, or a class if the clone is expanded.

d_call: -; j_call: TRBJ2-1; v_call: TRBV11-2; clone_size: few; cdr3_aa: CASSNRQGYYNEQFF; cdr3_nt: TGTGCCAGCAGCAATCGGCAGGGGTACTACAATGAGCAGTTCTTC
d_call: TRBD2; j_call: TRBJ2-3; v_call: TRBV7-3; clone_size: few; cdr3_aa: CASSLSGGASDTQYF; cdr3_nt: TGTGCCAGCAGCTTGAGCGGGGGGGCGTCAGATACGCAGTATTTT
d_call: -; j_call: TRBJ1-2; v_call: TRBV15; clone_size: few; cdr3_aa: CATSRTDDNFYGYTF; cdr3_nt: TGTGCCACCAGCAGGACGGACGACAACTTCTATGGCTACACCTTC
d_call: -; j_call: TRBJ2-1; v_call: TRBV15; clone_size: -; cdr3_aa: CATSRMVYNEQFF; cdr3_nt: TGTGCCACCAGCAGAATGGTCTACAATGAGCAGTTCTTC
d_call: TRBD2; j_call: TRBJ2-7; v_call: TRBV19; clone_size: -; cdr3_aa: CASSPTGGYEQYF; cdr3_nt: TGTGCCAGTTCCCCGACGGGGGGCTACGAGCAGTACTTC
d_call: -; j_call: TRBJ2-7; v_call: TRBV2; clone_size: many; cdr3_aa: CASSEAMHGQYF; cdr3_nt: TGTGCCAGCAGTGAAGCAATGCACGGGCAGTACTTC
d_call: -; j_call: TRBJ1-2; v_call: TRBV5-5; clone_size: -; cdr3_aa: CASSLGYGYGYTF; cdr3_nt: TGTGCCAGCAGCTTGGGATACGGCTATGGCTACACCTTC
d_call: -; j_call: TRBJ2-2; v_call: TRBV5-1; clone_size: many; cdr3_aa: CASSLAGSRVGELFF; cdr3_nt: TGCGCCAGCAGCTTGGCGGGTAGCAGAGTCGGGGAGCTGTTTTTT
d_call: -; j_call: TRBJ2-1; v_call: TRBV10-3; clone_size: few; cdr3_aa: CATLAADEQFF; cdr3_nt: TGTGCCACGCTAGCTGCCGATGAGCAGTTCTTC
d_call: -; j_call: TRBJ2-2; v_call: TRBV3-1; clone_size: few; cdr3_aa: CASSQDLWVWAGELFF; cdr3_nt: TGTGCCAGCAGCCAAGATCTGTGGGTTTGGGCCGGGGAGCTGTTTTTT
d_call: -; j_call: TRBJ2-7; v_call: TRBV5-8; clone_size: few; cdr3_aa: CASSRPVGTSYEQYF; cdr3_nt: TGTGCCAGCAGCCGGCCGGTGGGGACCTCCTACGAGCAGTACTTC
d_call: TRBD1; j_call: TRBJ1-2; v_call: TRBV7-9; clone_size: few; cdr3_aa: CAGNTGGANGYTF; cdr3_nt: TGTGCCGGAAATACAGGGGGCGCGAATGGCTACACCTTC
d_call: TRBD1; j_call: TRBJ2-5; v_call: TRBV12-3/TRBV12-4; clone_size: few; cdr3_aa: CASSRRDSRETQYF; cdr3_nt: TGTGCCAGCAGTCGCCGGGACAGCAGAGAGACCCAGTACTTC
d_call: -; j_call: TRBJ2-5; v_call: TRBV5-4; clone_size: few; cdr3_aa: CASSPGGVAAQYF; cdr3_nt: TGTGCCAGCAGCCCCGGGGGTGTCGCGGCCCAGTACTTC
d_call: -; j_call: TRBJ2-5; v_call: TRBV6-2/TRBV6-3; clone_size: -; cdr3_aa: CASSPSTGKETQYF; cdr3_nt: TGTGCCAGCAGTCCGTCGACAGGAAAAGAGACCCAGTACTTC
d_call: TRBD1; j_call: TRBJ2-3; v_call: TRBV4-2; clone_size: -; cdr3_aa: CASGDRGATDTQYF; cdr3_nt: TGTGCCAGCGGGGACAGGGGGGCCACAGATACGCAGTATTTT
d_call: -; j_call: TRBJ2-6; v_call: TRBV6-2/TRBV6-3; clone_size: few; cdr3_aa: CASSYGTSGANVLTF; cdr3_nt: TGTGCCAGCAGTTATGGGACAAGTGGGGCCAACGTCCTGACTTTC
d_call: TRBD1; j_call: TRBJ2-1; v_call: TRBV11-2; clone_size: few; cdr3_aa: CASSWDRGRGSYNEQFF; cdr3_nt: TGTGCCAGCAGCTGGGACAGGGGGAGAGGTTCCTACAATGAGCAGTTCTTC
d_call: TRBD2; j_call: TRBJ2-5; v_call: TRBV12-3/TRBV12-4; clone_size: many; cdr3_aa: CASTPGLSIETQYF; cdr3_nt: TGTGCCAGCACCCCGGGACTAAGCATCGAGACCCAGTACTTC
d_call: -; j_call: TRBJ2-7; v_call: TRBV4-3; clone_size: few; cdr3_aa: CASSQDQGGYYEQYF; cdr3_nt: TGCGCCAGCAGCCAAGATCAGGGCGGATACTACGAGCAGTACTTC
d_call: -; j_call: TRBJ2-7; v_call: TRBV10-3; clone_size: -; cdr3_aa: CAISESSRTFRYEQYF; cdr3_nt: TGTGCCATCAGTGAGTCGAGCAGGACGTTCCGCTACGAGCAGTACTTC
d_call: -; j_call: TRBJ2-5; v_call: TRBV7-3; clone_size: -; cdr3_aa: CASSAGASETQYF; cdr3_nt: TGTGCCAGCAGCGCCGGGGCCTCAGAGACCCAGTACTTC
d_call: TRBD1; j_call: TRBJ1-1; v_call: TRBV3-1; clone_size: few; cdr3_aa: CASSPERGGQGVSVFF; cdr3_nt: TGTGCCAGCAGCCCCGAGCGCGGTGGACAGGGGGTTTCCGTTTTCTTT
d_call: -; j_call: TRBJ2-1; v_call: TRBV7-9; clone_size: few; cdr3_aa: CASSLASPHNEQFF; cdr3_nt: TGTGCCAGCAGCTTAGCGAGTCCCCACAATGAGCAGTTCTTC
d_call: TRBD2; j_call: TRBJ2-1; v_call: TRBV14; clone_size: many; cdr3_aa: CASSLGLDSYNEQFF; cdr3_nt: TGTGCCAGCAGTCTGGGACTAGACTCCTACAATGAGCAGTTCTTC
d_call: TRBD1; j_call: TRBJ2-3; v_call: TRBV28; clone_size: -; cdr3_aa: CASNRGQDTQYF; cdr3_nt: TGTGCCAGCAACAGGGGGCAAGATACGCAGTATTTT
d_call: TRBD2; j_call: TRBJ2-1; v_call: TRBV5-1; clone_size: -; cdr3_aa: CASSPWQRGGEQFF; cdr3_nt: TGCGCCAGCAGCCCCTGGCAGCGGGGAGGTGAGCAGTTCTTC
d_call: -; j_call: TRBJ2-1; v_call: TRBV5-1; clone_size: -; cdr3_aa: CASSLAADGSYNEQFF; cdr3_nt: TGCGCCAGCAGCTTGGCTGCTGATGGTTCCTACAATGAGCAGTTCTTC
d_call: TRBD1; j_call: TRBJ2-7; v_call: TRBV7-9; clone_size: few; cdr3_aa: CASSGPQDRGYEQYF; cdr3_nt: TGTGCCAGCAGCGGCCCCCAGGACAGGGGCTACGAGCAGTACTTC